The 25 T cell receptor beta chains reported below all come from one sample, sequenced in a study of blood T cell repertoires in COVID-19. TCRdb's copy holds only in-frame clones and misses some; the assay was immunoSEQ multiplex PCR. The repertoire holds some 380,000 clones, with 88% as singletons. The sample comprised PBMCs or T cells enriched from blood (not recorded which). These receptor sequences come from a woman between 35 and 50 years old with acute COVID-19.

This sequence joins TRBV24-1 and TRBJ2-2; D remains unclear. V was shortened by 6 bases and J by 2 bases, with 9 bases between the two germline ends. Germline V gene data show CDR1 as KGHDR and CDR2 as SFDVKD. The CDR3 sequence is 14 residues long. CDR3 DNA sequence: TGTGCCACCAGTTCACAGTCTAACACCGGGGAGCTGTTTTTT. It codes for CATSSQSNTGELFF.

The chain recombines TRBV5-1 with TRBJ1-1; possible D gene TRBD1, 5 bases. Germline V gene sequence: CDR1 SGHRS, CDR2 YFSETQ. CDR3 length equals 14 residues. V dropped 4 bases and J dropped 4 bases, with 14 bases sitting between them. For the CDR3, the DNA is TGCGCCAGCAGCCTGTATCCGGGGGGCACTGAAGCTTTCTTT. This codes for CASSLYPGGTEAFF.

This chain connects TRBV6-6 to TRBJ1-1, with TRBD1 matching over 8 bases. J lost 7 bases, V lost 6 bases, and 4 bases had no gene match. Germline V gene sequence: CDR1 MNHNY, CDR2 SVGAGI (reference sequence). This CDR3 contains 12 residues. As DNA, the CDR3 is TGTGCCAGCAGCCGACAGGGGCATGAAGCTTTCTTT. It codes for CASSRQGHEAFF.

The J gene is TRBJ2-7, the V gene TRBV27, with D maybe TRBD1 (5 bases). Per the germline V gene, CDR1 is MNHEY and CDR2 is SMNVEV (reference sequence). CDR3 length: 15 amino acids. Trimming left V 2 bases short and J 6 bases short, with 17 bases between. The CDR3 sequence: CASSLHTGPPGEQYF. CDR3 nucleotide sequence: TGTGCCAGCAGTTTACATACAGGACCCCCCGGCGAGCAGTACTTC.

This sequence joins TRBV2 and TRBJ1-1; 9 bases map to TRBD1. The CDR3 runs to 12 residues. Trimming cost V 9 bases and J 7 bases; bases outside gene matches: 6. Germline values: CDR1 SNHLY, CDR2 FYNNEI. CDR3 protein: CARGNRGREAFF. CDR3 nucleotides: TGTGCCAGAGGTAACAGGGGGCGTGAAGCTTTCTTT.

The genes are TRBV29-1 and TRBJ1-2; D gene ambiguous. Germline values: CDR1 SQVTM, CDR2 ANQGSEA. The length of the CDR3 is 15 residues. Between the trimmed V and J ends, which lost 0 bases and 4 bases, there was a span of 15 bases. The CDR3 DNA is TGCAGCGTTGAAGATCACAGCTCGATTATCTATGGCTACACCTTC. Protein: CSVEDHSSIIYGYTF.

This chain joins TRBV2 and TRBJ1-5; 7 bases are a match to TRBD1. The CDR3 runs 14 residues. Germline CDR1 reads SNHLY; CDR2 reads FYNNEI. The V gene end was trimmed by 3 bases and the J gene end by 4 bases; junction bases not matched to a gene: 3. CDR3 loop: CASSEDRLNQPQHF. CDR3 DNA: TGTGCCAGCAGTGAGGACAGGCTTAATCAGCCCCAGCATTTT.

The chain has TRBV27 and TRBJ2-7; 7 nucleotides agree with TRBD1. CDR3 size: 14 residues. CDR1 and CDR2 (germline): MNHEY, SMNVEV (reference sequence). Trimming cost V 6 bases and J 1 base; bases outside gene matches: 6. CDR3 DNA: TGTGCCAGCAGCACCGGGACAGAATCCTACGAGCAGTACTTC. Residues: CASSTGTESYEQYF.

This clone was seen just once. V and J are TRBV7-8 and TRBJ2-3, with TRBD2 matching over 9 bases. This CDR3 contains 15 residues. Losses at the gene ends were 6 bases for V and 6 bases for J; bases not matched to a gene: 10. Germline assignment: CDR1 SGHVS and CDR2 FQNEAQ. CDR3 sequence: CASRLAGGHHDTQYF. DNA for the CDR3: TGTGCCAGCAGGCTGGCGGGGGGGCACCATGATACGCAGTATTTT.

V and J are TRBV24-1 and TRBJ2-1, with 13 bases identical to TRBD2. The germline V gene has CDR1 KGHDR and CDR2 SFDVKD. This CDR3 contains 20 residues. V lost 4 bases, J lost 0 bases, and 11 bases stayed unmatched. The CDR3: CATSDSGLAGASSSYNEQFF. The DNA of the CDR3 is TGTGCCACCAGTGACTCCGGACTAGCGGGGGCCTCGAGCTCCTACAATGAGCAGTTCTTC.

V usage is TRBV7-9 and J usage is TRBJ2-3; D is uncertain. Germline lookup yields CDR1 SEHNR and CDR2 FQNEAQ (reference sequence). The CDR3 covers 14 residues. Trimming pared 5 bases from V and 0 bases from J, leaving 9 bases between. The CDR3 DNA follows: TGTGCCAGCAGCCAAATGAGTAGCACAGATACGCAGTATTTT. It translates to CASSQMSSTDTQYF. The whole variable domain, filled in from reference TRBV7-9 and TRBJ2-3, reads DTGVSQNPRHKITKRGQNVTFRCDPISEHNRLYWYRQTLGQGPEFLTYFQNEAQLEKSRLLSDRFSAERPKGSFSTLEIQRTEQGDSAMYLCASSQMSSTDTQYFGPGTRLTVL.

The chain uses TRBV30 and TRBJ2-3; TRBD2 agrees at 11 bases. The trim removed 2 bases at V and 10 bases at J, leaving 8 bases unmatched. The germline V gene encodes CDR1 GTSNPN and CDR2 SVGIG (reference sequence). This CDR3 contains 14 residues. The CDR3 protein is CAWSTSGGPLSQYF. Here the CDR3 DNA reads TGTGCCTGGAGTACTAGCGGGGGCCCCCTTTCGCAGTATTTT.

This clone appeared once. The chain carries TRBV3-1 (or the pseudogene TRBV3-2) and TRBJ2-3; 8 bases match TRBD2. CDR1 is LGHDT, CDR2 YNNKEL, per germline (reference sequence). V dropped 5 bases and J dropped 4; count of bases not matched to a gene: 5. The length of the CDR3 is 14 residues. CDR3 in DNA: TGTGCCAGCAGCGGGACTAGTCAGTCAGATACGCAGTATTTT. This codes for CASSGTSQSDTQYF.

The CDR3 sequence is CASFGGDNYGYTF. The CDR3 nucleotides read TGCGCCAGCTTCGGAGGGGACAACTATGGCTACACCTTC. The V and J genes are TRBV5-1 and TRBJ1-2, with TRBD1 as a possible D gene (5 bases). The V gene's germline CDR1 is SGHRS and CDR2 YFSETQ. V dropped 7 bases and J dropped 2 bases, with 12 bases sitting between them. There are 13 residues in the CDR3.

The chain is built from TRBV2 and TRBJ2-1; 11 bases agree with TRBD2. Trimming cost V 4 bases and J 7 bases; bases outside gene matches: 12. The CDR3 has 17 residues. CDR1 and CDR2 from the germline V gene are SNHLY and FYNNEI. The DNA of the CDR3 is TGTGCCAGCAGTGTGTCTAGCGGGGGGTCTTTGGGGAATGAGCAGTTCTTC. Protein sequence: CASSVSSGGSLGNEQFF.

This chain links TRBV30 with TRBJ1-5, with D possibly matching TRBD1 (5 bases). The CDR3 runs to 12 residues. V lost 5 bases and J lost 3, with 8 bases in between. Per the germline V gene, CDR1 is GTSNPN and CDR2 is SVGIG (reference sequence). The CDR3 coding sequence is TGTGCCTGGCAGGGCCTCAATCAGCCCCAGCATTTT. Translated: CAWQGLNQPQHF.

The chain's CDR3 is CASSQGVLAGGQETQYF. For the CDR3, the DNA is TGTGCCAGCAGCCAAGGGGTGTTAGCGGGGGGGCAAGAGACCCAGTACTTC. This rearrangement joins TRBV3-1 (or the pseudogene TRBV3-2) to TRBJ2-5; 11 bases line up with TRBD2. The V gene end was trimmed by 1 base and the J gene end by 2 bases; junction bases not matched to a gene: 6. Germline CDR1 reads LGHDT; CDR2 reads YNNKEL (reference sequence). CDR3 length: 17 residues.

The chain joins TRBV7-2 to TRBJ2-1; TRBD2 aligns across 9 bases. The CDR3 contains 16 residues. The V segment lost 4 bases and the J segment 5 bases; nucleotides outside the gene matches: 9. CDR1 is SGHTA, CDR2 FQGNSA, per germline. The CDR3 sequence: CASSSQAGGYNNEQFF. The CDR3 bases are TGTGCCAGCAGCTCTCAAGCGGGGGGTTACAACAATGAGCAGTTCTTC.

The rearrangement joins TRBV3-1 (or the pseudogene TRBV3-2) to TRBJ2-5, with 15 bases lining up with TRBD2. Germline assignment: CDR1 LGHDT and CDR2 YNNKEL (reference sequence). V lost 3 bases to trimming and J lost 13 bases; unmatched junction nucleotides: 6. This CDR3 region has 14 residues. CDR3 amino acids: CASSQGTSGGPLYF. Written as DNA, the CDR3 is TGTGCCAGCAGCCAGGGGACTAGCGGGGGGCCTCTGTACTTC.

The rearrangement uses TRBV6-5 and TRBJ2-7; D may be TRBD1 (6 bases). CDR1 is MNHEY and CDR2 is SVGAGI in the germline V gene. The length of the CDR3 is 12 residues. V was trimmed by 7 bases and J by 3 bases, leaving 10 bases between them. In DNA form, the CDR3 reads TGTGCCAGCAAGGGGGAACTCTACGAGCAGTACTTC. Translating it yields CASKGELYEQYF.

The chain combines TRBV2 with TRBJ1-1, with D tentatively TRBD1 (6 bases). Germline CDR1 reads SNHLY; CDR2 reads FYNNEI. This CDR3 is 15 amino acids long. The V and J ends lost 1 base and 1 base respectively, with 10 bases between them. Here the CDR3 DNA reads TGTGCCAGCAGTGAAGATGGGGGCTCGAACACTGAAGCTTTCTTT. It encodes CASSEDGGSNTEAFF.

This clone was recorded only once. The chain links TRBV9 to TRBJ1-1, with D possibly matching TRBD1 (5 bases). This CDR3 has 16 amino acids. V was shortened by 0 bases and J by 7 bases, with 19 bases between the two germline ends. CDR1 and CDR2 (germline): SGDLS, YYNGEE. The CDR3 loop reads CASSVGPGSARVEAFF. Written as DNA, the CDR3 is TGTGCCAGCAGCGTAGGCCCAGGCAGCGCCAGGGTTGAAGCTTTCTTT.

CDR3 nucleotides: TGTGCCAGTAGTATTAGGGGCAGGGATTACCTTCGAAATCAGCCCCAGCATTTT. Its translation: CASSIRGRDYLRNQPQHF. This chain uses TRBV19 with TRBJ1-5, with a weak D call TRBD1 (5 bases). CDR3 size: 18 residues. Germline V gene sequence: CDR1 LNHDA, CDR2 SQIVND (reference sequence). Deletions cut 3 bases from V and 4 bases from J, with 22 bases between.

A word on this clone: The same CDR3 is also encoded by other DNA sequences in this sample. CDR3 coding DNA: TGCGCCAGCAGCTTGGGACAGGGACCCTACAATGAGCAGTTCTTC. This gives the protein CASSLGQGPYNEQFF. The chain carries TRBV5-1 and TRBJ2-1, with 7 bases identical to TRBD1. Germline V gives CDR1 SGHRS, CDR2 YFSETQ. The CDR3 consists of 15 residues. With V trimmed by 0 bases and J by 2 bases, 2 bases remained unmatched.

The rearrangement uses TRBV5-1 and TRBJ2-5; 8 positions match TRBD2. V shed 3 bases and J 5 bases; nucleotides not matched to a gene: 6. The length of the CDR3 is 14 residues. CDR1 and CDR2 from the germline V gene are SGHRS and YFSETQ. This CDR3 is CASSSMTSEETQYF. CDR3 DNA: TGCGCCAGCAGCTCAATGACTAGCGAGGAGACCCAGTACTTC.